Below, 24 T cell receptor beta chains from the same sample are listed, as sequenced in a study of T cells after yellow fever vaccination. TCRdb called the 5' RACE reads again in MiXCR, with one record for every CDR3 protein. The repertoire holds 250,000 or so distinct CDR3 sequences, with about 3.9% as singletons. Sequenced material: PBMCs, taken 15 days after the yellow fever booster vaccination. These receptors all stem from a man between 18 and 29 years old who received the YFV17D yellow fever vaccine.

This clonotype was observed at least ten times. The CDR3 DNA reads TGCGCCAGCAGCTTGGCCACGGGATCGGCCGAGCAGTTCTTC. It encodes CASSLATGSAEQFF. This chain joins TRBV5-1 and TRBJ2-1, with D perhaps matching TRBD2 (5 bases). Germline V gene data show CDR1 as SGHRS and CDR2 as YFSETQ. Trimming stripped 0 bases from V and 10 bases from J, with 14 bases between. The CDR3 has 14 residues.

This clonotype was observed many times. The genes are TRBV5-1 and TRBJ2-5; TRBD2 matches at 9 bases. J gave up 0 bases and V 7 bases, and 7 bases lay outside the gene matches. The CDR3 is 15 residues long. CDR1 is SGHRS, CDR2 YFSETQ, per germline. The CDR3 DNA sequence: TGCGCCAGCGTAAGACTAGCGGCATACCAAGAGACCCAGTACTTC. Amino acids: CASVRLAAYQETQYF.

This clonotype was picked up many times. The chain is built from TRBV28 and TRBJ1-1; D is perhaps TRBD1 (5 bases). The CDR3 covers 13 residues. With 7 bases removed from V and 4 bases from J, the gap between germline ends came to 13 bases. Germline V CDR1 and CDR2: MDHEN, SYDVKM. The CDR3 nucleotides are TGTGCCAGCACCCTATATGGGACCACTGAAGCTTTCTTT. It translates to CASTLYGTTEAFF.

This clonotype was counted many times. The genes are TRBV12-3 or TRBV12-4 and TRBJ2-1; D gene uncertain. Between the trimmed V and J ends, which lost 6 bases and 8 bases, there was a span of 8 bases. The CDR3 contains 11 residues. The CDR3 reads CASRLVDEQFF. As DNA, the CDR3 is TGTGCCAGCAGGCTAGTGGATGAGCAGTTCTTC.

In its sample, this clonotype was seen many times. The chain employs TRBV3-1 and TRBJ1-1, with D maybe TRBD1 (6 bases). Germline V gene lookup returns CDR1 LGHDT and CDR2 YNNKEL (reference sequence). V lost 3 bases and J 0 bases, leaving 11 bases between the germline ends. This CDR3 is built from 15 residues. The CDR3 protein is CASSHPGAMNTEAFF. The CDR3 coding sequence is TGTGCCAGCAGCCATCCAGGGGCGATGAACACTGAAGCTTTCTTT.

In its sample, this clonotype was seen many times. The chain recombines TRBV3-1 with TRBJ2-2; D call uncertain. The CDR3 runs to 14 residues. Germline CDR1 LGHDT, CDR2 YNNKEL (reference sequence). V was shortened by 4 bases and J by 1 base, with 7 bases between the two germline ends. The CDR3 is CASSRFGNTGELFF. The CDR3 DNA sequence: TGTGCCAGCAGCCGGTTCGGGAACACCGGGGAGCTGTTTTTT.

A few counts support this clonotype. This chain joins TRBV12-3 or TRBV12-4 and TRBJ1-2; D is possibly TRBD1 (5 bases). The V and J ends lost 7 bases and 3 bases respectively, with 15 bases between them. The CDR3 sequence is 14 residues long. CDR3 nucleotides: TGTGCCAGCAACGGGGGGGGGACCTACTATGGCTACACCTTC. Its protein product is CASNGGGTYYGYTF.

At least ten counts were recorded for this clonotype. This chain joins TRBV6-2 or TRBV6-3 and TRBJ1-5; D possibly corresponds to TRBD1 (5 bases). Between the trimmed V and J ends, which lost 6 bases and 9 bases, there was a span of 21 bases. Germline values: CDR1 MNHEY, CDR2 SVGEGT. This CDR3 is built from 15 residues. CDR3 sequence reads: CASRRTGTVNMPQHF. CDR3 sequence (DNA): TGTGCCAGCAGGCGAACCGGGACGGTAAACATGCCCCAGCATTTT.

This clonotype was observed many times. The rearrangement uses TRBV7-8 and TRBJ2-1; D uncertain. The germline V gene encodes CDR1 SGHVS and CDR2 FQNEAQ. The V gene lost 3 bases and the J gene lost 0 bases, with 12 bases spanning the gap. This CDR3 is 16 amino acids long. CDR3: CASSLSSSYSYNEQFF. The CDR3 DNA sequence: TGTGCCAGCAGCTTGAGTAGTTCTTACTCCTACAATGAGCAGTTCTTC.

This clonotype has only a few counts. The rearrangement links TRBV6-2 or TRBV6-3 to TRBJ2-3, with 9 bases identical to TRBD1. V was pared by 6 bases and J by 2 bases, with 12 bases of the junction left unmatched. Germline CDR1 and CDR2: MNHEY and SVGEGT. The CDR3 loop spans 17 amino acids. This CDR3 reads CASSRHRQGGITDTQYF. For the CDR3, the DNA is TGTGCCAGCAGCCGCCACCGACAGGGGGGTATCACAGATACGCAGTATTTT.

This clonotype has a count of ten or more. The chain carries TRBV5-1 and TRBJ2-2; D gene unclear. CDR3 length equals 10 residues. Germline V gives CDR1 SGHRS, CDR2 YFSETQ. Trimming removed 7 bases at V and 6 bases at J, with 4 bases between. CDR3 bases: TGCGCCAGCGAACCCGGGGAGCTGTTTTTT. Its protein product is CASEPGELFF.

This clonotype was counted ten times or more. The DNA for the CDR3 is TGCAGTGCCACACCGGACTATGGCTACACCTTC. This sequence encodes CSATPDYGYTF. V is TRBV20-1 and J is TRBJ1-2; no clear D. With 6 bases removed from V and 3 bases from J, the gap between germline ends came to 8 bases. This CDR3 has 11 amino acids. The V gene's germline CDR1 is DFQATT and CDR2 SNEGSKA (reference sequence).

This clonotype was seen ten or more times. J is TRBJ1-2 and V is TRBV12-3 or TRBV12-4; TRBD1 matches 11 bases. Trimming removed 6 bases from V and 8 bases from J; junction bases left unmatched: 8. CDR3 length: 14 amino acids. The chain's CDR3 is CASRGTGGQEGYTF. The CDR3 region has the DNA TGTGCCAGCAGGGGGACAGGGGGTCAGGAAGGCTACACCTTC.

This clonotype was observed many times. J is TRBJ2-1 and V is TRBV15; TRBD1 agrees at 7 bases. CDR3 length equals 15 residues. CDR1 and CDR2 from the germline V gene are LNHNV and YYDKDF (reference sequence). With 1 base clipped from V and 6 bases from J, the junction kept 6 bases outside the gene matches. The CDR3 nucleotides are TGTGCCACCAGCAGAGTAACAGGGGTTGGCAATGAGCAGTTCTTC. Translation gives CATSRVTGVGNEQFF. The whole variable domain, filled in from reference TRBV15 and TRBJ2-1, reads DAMVIQNPRYQVTQFGKPVTLSCSQTLNHNVMYWYQQKSSQAPKLLFHYYDKDFNNEADTPDNFQSRRPNTSFCFLDIRSPGLGDTAMYLCATSRVTGVGNEQFFGPGTRLTVL.

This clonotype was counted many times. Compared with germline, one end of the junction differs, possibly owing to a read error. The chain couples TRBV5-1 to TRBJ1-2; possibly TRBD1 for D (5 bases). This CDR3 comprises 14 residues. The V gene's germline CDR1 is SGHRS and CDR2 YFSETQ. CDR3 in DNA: TGCGCCAGCGGCTTGGACACTCCTAACTATGGCTACACCTTC. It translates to CASGLDTPNYGYTF.

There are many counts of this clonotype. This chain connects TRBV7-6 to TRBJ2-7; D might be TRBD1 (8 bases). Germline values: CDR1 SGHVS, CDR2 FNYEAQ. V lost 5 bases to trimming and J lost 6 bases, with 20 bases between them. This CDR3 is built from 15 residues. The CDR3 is CASSLTGERTSEQYV. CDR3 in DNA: TGTGCCAGCAGCCTGACAGGGGAGAGGACTAGCGAGCAGTACGTC.

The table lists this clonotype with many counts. The DNA for the CDR3 is TGCGCCAGCAGCTCCCGCTCAGGGCCGGCCAAAAACATTCAGTACTTC. This translates into CASSSRSGPAKNIQYF. This chain links TRBV5-1 with TRBJ2-4; D possibly corresponds to TRBD1 (5 bases). The CDR3 extends over 16 amino acids. The germline V gene has CDR1 SGHRS and CDR2 YFSETQ. V was cut by 3 bases and J by 1 base, with 14 bases left in between.

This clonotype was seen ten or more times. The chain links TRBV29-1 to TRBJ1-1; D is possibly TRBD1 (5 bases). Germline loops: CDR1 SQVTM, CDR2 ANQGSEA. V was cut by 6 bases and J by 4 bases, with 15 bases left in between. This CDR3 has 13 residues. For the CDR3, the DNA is TGCAGCGTACCCCAACAGGCGGGCACTGAAGCTTTCTTT. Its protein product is CSVPQQAGTEAFF.

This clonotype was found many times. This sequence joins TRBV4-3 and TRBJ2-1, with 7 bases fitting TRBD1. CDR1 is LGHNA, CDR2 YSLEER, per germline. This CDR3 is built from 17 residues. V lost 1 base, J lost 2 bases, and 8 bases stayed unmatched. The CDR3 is CASSQVVGQEAYNEQFF. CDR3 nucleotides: TGCGCCAGCAGCCAAGTGGTCGGACAGGAGGCCTACAATGAGCAGTTCTTC.

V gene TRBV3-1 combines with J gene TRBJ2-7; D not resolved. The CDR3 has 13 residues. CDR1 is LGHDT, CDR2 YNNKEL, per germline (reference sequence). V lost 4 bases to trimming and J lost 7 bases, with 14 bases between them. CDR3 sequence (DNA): TGTGCCAGCAGCCCGGAATCCAGCCAGGAGCAGTACTTC. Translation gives CASSPESSQEQYF.

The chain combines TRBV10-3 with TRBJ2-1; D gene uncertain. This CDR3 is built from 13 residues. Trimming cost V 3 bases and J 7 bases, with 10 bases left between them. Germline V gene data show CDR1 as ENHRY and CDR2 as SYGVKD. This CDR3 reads CAISDWTSNEQFF. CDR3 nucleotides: TGTGCCATCAGTGATTGGACGAGTAATGAGCAGTTCTTC.

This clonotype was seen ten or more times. The CDR3 sequence: CASRALRDRGIVLTF. Written as DNA, the CDR3 is TGTGCCAGCAGGGCCCTCCGGGACAGGGGCATCGTCCTGACTTTC. The J gene is TRBJ2-6, the V gene TRBV28, with 10 positions matching TRBD1. Germline V gene lookup returns CDR1 MDHEN and CDR2 SYDVKM. The V and J ends lost 6 bases and 12 bases, in that order; junction bases with no gene match: 11. This CDR3 is 15 amino acids long.

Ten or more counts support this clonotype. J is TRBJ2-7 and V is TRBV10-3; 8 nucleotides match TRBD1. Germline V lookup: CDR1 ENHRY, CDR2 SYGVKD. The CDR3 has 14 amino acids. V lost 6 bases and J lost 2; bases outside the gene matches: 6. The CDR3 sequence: CAISPGQGPYEQYV. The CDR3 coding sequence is TGTGCCATCAGCCCCGGACAGGGACCCTACGAGCAGTACGTC.

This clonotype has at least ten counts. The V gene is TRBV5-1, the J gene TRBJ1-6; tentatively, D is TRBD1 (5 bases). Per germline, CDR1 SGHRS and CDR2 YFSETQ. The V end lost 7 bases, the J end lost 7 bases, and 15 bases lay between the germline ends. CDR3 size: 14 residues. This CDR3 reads CASRLTGANSPLHF. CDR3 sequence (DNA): TGCGCCAGCCGACTGACCGGGGCGAATTCACCCCTCCACTTT.